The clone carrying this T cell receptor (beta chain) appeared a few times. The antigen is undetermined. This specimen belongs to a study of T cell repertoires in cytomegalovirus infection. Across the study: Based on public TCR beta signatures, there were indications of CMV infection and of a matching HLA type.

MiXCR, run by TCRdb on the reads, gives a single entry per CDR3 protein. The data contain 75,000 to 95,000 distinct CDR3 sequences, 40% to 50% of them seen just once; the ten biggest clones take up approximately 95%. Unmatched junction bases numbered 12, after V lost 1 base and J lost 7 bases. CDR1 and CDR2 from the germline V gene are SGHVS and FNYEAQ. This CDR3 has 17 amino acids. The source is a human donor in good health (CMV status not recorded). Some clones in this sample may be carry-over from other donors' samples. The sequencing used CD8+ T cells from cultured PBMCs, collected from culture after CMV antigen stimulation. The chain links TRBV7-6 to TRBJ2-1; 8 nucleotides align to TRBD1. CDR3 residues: CASSLGVSGQGINEQFF. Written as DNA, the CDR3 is TGTGCCAGCAGCTTAGGGGTCTCCGGACAGGGAATTAATGAGCAGTTCTTC.